Each of the 2 T cell receptor beta chains below was sequenced from the same sample in a study of blood T cell repertoires in COVID-19. The table came from immunoSEQ multiplex PCR; TCRdb's copy has only in-frame clones and leaves some out. This table has 200,000 to 250,000 clones, around 86% appearing once. The sequenced sample was peripheral blood. The receptor set was obtained from a woman aged 50 to 60 with COVID-19, enrolled during active disease.

The rearrangement links TRBV6-5 to TRBJ2-3; 7 bases align to TRBD2. Trimming took 8 bases from V and 2 from J; bases not matched to a gene: 7. CDR3 length equals 14 residues. Looked up from germline, CDR1 is MNHEY and CDR2 is SVGAGI. CDR3 DNA sequence: TGTGCCAGCGGATTTGCGGGGGACACAGATACGCAGTATTTT. Its protein is CASGFAGDTDTQYF.

The J gene is TRBJ2-3, the V gene TRBV4-1; 10 bases map to TRBD1. Trimming took 2 bases from V and 3 from J; bases not matched to a gene: 8. This CDR3 has 17 amino acids. Germline CDR1 and CDR2: MGHRA and YSYEKL. CDR3: CASSQSTGGFWTDTQYF. The CDR3 DNA follows: TGCGCCAGCAGCCAATCGACAGGGGGCTTTTGGACAGATACGCAGTATTTT.